This T cell receptor (beta chain) stems from a study of CD8 T cells in ankylosing spondylitis. Study results and caveats: Disease-linked clones were reportedly significantly enriched in matched ankylosing spondylitis synovial fluid. Some of these motif variants have turned up before, in reports on reactive arthritis synovial fluid and blood. About eight highly homologous variants made up a TCR beta motif that seemed to typify ankylosing spondylitis blood.

Trimming at V came to 2 bases and at J to 4 bases, leaving 5 bases not matched to a gene. CDR3 length: 16 residues. The germline gives CDR1 SGHTA, CDR2 FQGNSA. Quantitative 5'-RACE was performed with molecular barcodes, and it yielded the TCR beta libraries. TCRdb passed the 5' RACE reads through MiXCR, listing each CDR3 protein once. The table has some 400,000 distinct CDR3 sequences, 20% to 25% seen once. This clonotype has just a few counts. Its antigen is as yet unknown. This sequence originates from a male donor with ankylosing spondylitis. What was sequenced was blood, either unsorted or a sorted T cell fraction (not recorded which). The J gene is TRBJ2-5, the V gene TRBV7-2; 12 bases agree with TRBD2. The CDR3 DNA reads as TGTGCCAGCAGCTTACGGGGACTAGCGGGCCGAGAGACCCAGTACTTC. Protein product: CASSLRGLAGRETQYF. The entire variable domain, with the rest obtained from reference TRBV7-2 and TRBJ2-5, is as follows: GAGVSQSPSNKVTEKGKDVELRCDPISGHTALYWYRQSLGQGLEFLIYFQGNSAPDKSGLPSDRFSAERTGGSVSTLTIQRTQQEDSAVYLCASSLRGLAGRETQYFGPGTRLLVL.